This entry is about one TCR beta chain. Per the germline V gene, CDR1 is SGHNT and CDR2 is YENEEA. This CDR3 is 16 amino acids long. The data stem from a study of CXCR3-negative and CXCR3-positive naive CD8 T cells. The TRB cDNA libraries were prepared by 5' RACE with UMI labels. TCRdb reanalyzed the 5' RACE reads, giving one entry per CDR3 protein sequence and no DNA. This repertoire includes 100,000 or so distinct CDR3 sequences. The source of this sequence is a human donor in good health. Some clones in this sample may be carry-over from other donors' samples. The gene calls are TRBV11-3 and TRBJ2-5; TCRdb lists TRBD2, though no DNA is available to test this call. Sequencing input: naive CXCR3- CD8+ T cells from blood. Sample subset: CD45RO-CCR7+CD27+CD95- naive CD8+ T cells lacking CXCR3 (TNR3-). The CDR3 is CASSSGTSGVQETQYF.